Listed below are T cell receptor beta chains from one sample, sequenced in a study of blood T cell repertoires in COVID-19. This table comes from immunoSEQ multiplex PCR, and its TCRdb copy is limited to in-frame clones, with some not included. The sample includes 150,000 to 200,000 clones, approximately 90% seen only once; the top ten take under 2.5%. The sequenced material came from peripheral blood. The receptors originated from a man between 65 and 80 years old with active or convalescent COVID-19. Both conserved end residues are part of each CDR3. Each record gives: D gene, clone size, J gene, V gene, CDR3 length, CDR3 protein, CDR3 DNA. D genes are given only for firm matches. Clone size is not always given. Where it is, it says once, few, many or a class for expanded clones.

>.|.|TRBJ1-2|TRBV25-1|14
CASSEWGDVDGYTF
TGTGCCAGCAGTGAATGGGGGGACGTTGATGGCTACACCTTC
>.|.|TRBJ1-1|TRBV21-1|12
CASSWGKSRAFF
TGTGCCAGCAGCTGGGGCAAAAGTAGGGCTTTCTTT
>.|few|TRBJ1-2|TRBV3-1/TRBV3-2|14
CASSQRQGNYGYTF
TGTGCCAGCAGCCAACGGCAGGGAAACTATGGCTACACCTTC
>.|.|TRBJ1-4|TRBV14|13
CASNRKINEKLFF
TGTGCCAGCAACAGGAAAATTAATGAAAAACTGTTTTTT
>.|.|TRBJ2-1|TRBV27|11
CASRAGNEQFF
TGTGCCAGCAGGGCGGGCAATGAGCAGTTCTTC
>TRBD1|.|TRBJ1-4|TRBV6-6|15
CASTLDRVGGEKLFF
TGTGCCAGCACCCTAGACAGGGTAGGAGGTGAAAAACTGTTTTTT
>TRBD2|.|TRBJ2-1|TRBV19|16
CASSVLAGMSYNEQFF
TGTGCCAGTAGTGTCCTAGCGGGTATGTCCTACAATGAGCAGTTCTTC
>TRBD2|.|TRBJ2-3|TRBV27|17
CASSLSPGTSGRRTQYF
TGTGCCAGCAGTTTAAGCCCCGGGACTAGCGGGCGTCGTACGCAGTATTTT
>.|.|TRBJ1-3|TRBV6-6|15
CASSYRDILRNTIYF
TGTGCCAGCAGTTACCGAGACATACTCCGGAACACCATATATTTT
>.|.|TRBJ1-5|TRBV19|14
CASKGELGNQPQHF
TGTGCCAGTAAGGGGGAATTAGGAAATCAGCCCCAGCATTTT
>TRBD1|.|TRBJ1-2|TRBV5-1|16
CASSLTQTGRDYGYTF
TGCGCCAGCAGCTTGACCCAGACAGGGCGGGACTATGGCTACACCTTC
>TRBD2|.|TRBJ2-5|TRBV2|16
CASSATSGRIQETQYF
TGTGCCAGCAGTGCCACTAGCGGGAGGATACAAGAGACCCAGTACTTC
>TRBD1|.|TRBJ1-6|TRBV6-2/TRBV6-3|18
CASSPTLETGYLNSPLHF
TGTGCCAGCAGCCCTACTCTGGAGACAGGGTATTTAAATTCACCCCTCCACTTT
>.|.|TRBJ2-5|TRBV5-1|18
CASSLVRQARGIKETQYF
TGCGCCAGCAGCTTGGTTCGACAGGCGAGGGGTATTAAAGAGACCCAGTACTTC
>.|.|TRBJ2-1|TRBV4-3|15
CASSQEQSSYNEQFF
TGCGCCAGCAGCCAAGAACAGAGCTCCTACAATGAGCAGTTCTTC
>.|.|TRBJ1-5|TRBV3-1/TRBV3-2|15
CASSQYGALNQPQHF
TGTGCCAGCAGCCAATATGGAGCCCTCAATCAGCCCCAGCATTTT
>TRBD1|.|TRBJ2-7|TRBV7-2|15
CASSLGTGASYEQYF
TGTGCCAGCAGCTTAGGGACAGGGGCCTCCTACGAGCAGTACTTC
>.|.|TRBJ1-6|TRBV30|12
CAWSVSRSPLHF
TGTGCCTGGAGTGTATCCAGGTCACCCCTCCACTTT
>.|once|TRBJ1-2|TRBV7-2|15
CASSFGGGLDYGYTF
TGTGCCAGCAGCTTTGGCGGGGGCTTGGACTATGGCTACACCTTC
>.|.|TRBJ2-3|TRBV4-1|15
CASSLPTAFTDTQYF
TGCGCCAGCAGCCTCCCGACAGCCTTCACAGATACGCAGTATTTT
>.|.|TRBJ1-3|TRBV9|17
CASSVGFTRVSGNTIYF
TGTGCCAGCAGCGTAGGTTTCACCAGGGTGTCTGGAAACACCATATATTTT
>TRBD1|.|TRBJ2-1|TRBV27|15
CASSSGTGAYNEQFF
TGTGCCAGCAGTTCCGGGACAGGGGCTTACAATGAGCAGTTCTTC
>TRBD1|.|TRBJ1-5|TRBV28|16
CASSLTTGTGTGPQHF
TGTGCCAGCAGCCTCACCACCGGGACAGGGACGGGCCCCCAGCATTTT
>.|once|TRBJ1-1|TRBV7-9|14
CASGRGAMNTEAFF
TGTGCCAGCGGACGGGGAGCCATGAACACTGAAGCTTTCTTT
>TRBD1|.|TRBJ2-1|TRBV5-1|14
CASSSRQGGNEQFF
TGCGCCAGCAGCTCAAGACAGGGGGGCAATGAGCAGTTCTTC
>.|.|TRBJ2-1|TRBV30|14
CAWSVTPPGHEQFF
TGTGCCTGGAGTGTAACCCCACCAGGACACGAGCAGTTCTTC
>TRBD1|.|TRBJ2-1|TRBV7-2|14
CASSSRTGSSEQFF
TGTGCCAGCAGCTCCCGGACAGGGTCTTCTGAGCAGTTCTTC
>TRBD1|.|TRBJ1-2|TRBV19|13
CASRKTGVEGYTF
TGTGCCAGTAGAAAGACAGGGGTTGAAGGCTACACCTTC
>.|.|TRBJ2-2|TRBV5-1|14
CASRPGSHTGELFF
TGCGCCAGCCGACCGGGGTCCCACACCGGGGAGCTGTTTTTT
>.|.|TRBJ1-2|TRBV7-2|13
CASSLGQANGYTF
TGTGCCAGCAGCTTAGGGCAGGCTAATGGCTACACCTTC
>TRBD1|.|TRBJ2-1|TRBV9|14
CASSATGLSNEQFF
TGTGCCAGCAGCGCGACAGGGTTGAGCAATGAGCAGTTCTTC